This paragraph covers one T cell receptor (beta chain) sequence. Its antigen is undetermined. This table comes from immunoSEQ multiplex PCR, and its TCRdb copy is limited to in-frame clones, with some not included. This sample has approximately 60,000 clones, with about four fifths found just once. This sample was included in a study of a mutant IDH1 vaccine in newly diagnosed glioma. Study context: Vaccination followed radiotherapy alone by 4-6 weeks, or accompanied temozolomide cycles. V12 fell at week 35 and V13, the study end, at week 47. Patients' prior therapy spanned radiotherapy, temozolomide, or both; most underwent both.

V dropped 10 bases and J dropped 1 base, with 14 bases sitting between them. This CDR3 is 13 amino acids long. The germline V gene encodes CDR1 ENHRY and CDR2 SYGVKD. The sample's time point: week 47, end of study. All doses held 300 ug of mutant IDH1 20-mer peptide, with topical imiquimod. The source of this sequence is a man aged 30-40 years with glioma. V is TRBV10-3 and J is TRBJ2-7; tentative D call: TRBD2 (6 bases). This sample comprised PBMCs, obtained from a glioma patient whose treatment included an IDH1 peptide vaccine. As DNA, the CDR3 is TGTGCCACCCGTTGGAGGGATTCCTACGAGCAGTACTTC. As protein: CATRWRDSYEQYF.